This entry lists 18 T cell receptor beta chains sequenced from one sample in a study of shared clonotypes between healthy human individuals. In the naive CD8 group, cells lacked CD45RO and were positively selected for CCR7, so terminally differentiated effector memory CD45RA+ cells were left out. Produced via immunoSEQ multiplex PCR; TCRdb's table is partial and in-frame only. The sample holds about 2.1 million clones, just over 90% seen once. The sequencing input was naive CD8+ T cells from PBMCs. These receptors came from a man in his late teens or twenties in good health. Some clones in this sample may be carry-over from other donors' samples.

This clone was seen only once. The J gene is TRBJ2-1, the V gene TRBV7-2; D tentatively reads TRBD1 or TRBD2 (6 bases each). V lost 4 bases and J 6 bases, leaving 25 bases between the germline ends. The CDR3 has 18 residues. The V gene's germline CDR1 is SGHTA and CDR2 FQGNSA. The CDR3 reads CASSSPWAGHTPSNEQFF. In nucleotides, the CDR3 is TGTGCCAGCAGCTCGCCATGGGCGGGACATACCCCTAGCAATGAGCAGTTCTTC.

V and J are TRBV7-9 and TRBJ1-1, with D tentatively TRBD1 (5 bases). Trimming stripped 4 bases from V and 4 bases from J, with 16 bases between. The CDR3 runs to 15 residues. Germline V lookup: CDR1 SEHNR, CDR2 FQNEAQ (reference sequence). The CDR3 spells CASSSKDGGPTEAFF. The CDR3 DNA follows: TGTGCCAGCAGCTCGAAGGACGGGGGACCCACTGAAGCTTTCTTT. The full variable domain, with the rest looked up from reference TRBV7-9 and TRBJ1-1, is DTGVSQNPRHKITKRGQNVTFRCDPISEHNRLYWYRQTLGQGPEFLTYFQNEAQLEKSRLLSDRFSAERPKGSFSTLEIQRTEQGDSAMYLCASSSKDGGPTEAFFGQGTRLTVV.

This chain uses TRBV18 with TRBJ1-1; the D is unclear. The V end lost 4 bases, the J end lost 2 bases, and 14 bases lay between the germline ends. The CDR3 has 15 residues. CDR1 is KGHSH, CDR2 LQKENI, per germline. This CDR3 is CASSHPRELNTEAFF. In nucleotides, the CDR3 is TGTGCCAGCTCACATCCCAGAGAACTAAACACTGAAGCTTTCTTT.

V and J are TRBV7-6 and TRBJ2-1, with a possible D match to TRBD2 (5 bases). This CDR3 is built from 17 residues. Per germline, CDR1 SGHVS and CDR2 FNYEAQ. Trimming shortened V by 0 bases and J by 7 bases, and 19 bases separated the two germline ends. The CDR3 sequence: CASSLALAQGGGNEQFF. In DNA, the CDR3 is TGTGCCAGCAGCTTAGCGCTGGCCCAAGGAGGCGGAAATGAGCAGTTCTTC.

This clone has a single count. V and J are TRBV6-1 and TRBJ1-1; D call uncertain. The CDR3 is 14 amino acids. Trimming took off 0 bases at V and 10 bases at J, with 15 bases between the two ends. The germline V gene encodes CDR1 MNHNS and CDR2 SASEGT. CDR3 bases: TGTGCCAGCAGTGAAGCTGCTCATTTACTGGGAGCTTTCTTT. Encoded protein: CASSEAAHLLGAFF.

The chain joins TRBV6-5 to TRBJ1-2; D remains ambiguous. The V gene's germline CDR1 is MNHEY and CDR2 SVGAGI. The CDR3 spans 14 residues. Trimming cost V 5 bases and J 4 bases, with 14 bases left between them. CDR3 DNA: TGTGCCAGCAGTCACCCCGAAGGGCCCTATGGCTACACCTTC. It translates to CASSHPEGPYGYTF.

Here the CDR3 reads CASSVGRGGESGNTIYF. CDR3 sequence (DNA): TGTGCCAGCAGCGTAGGAAGAGGGGGCGAATCTGGAAACACCATATATTTT. The chain couples TRBV9 to TRBJ1-3; 7 nucleotides match TRBD1. With 0 bases clipped from V and 1 base from J, the junction kept 7 bases outside the gene matches. This CDR3 is built from 17 residues. CDR1 and CDR2 (germline): SGDLS, YYNGEE.

V and J are TRBV10-1 and TRBJ2-7; 7 nucleotides agree with TRBD1. Germline lookup yields CDR1 WNHNN and CDR2 SYGVQD (reference sequence). V lost 2 bases, J lost 3 bases, and 1 base stayed unmatched. This CDR3 has 13 residues. The CDR3 DNA sequence: TGCGCCAGCAGTGAGCGGGACAGCTACGAGCAGTACTTC. Translation gives CASSERDSYEQYF.

The rearrangement joins TRBV28 to TRBJ2-7, with 8 positions matching TRBD1. The V and J ends lost 6 bases and 3 bases, in that order; junction bases with no gene match: 4. The CDR3 contains 13 residues. Germline CDR1 is MDHEN and CDR2 is SYDVKM. CDR3 amino acids: CASSRTGHYEQYF. The CDR3 DNA follows: TGTGCCAGCAGCCGGACAGGGCACTACGAGCAGTACTTC.

V and J are TRBV5-1 and TRBJ2-2; D possibly uses TRBD1 or TRBD2 (5 bases each). In germline, CDR1 is SGHRS, CDR2 YFSETQ. This CDR3 region has 17 residues. Trimming took 0 bases from V and 1 from J, leaving 13 bases between them. The CDR3 nucleotides are TGCGCCAGCAGCTTGGCGATTTCGGGGCGGAACACCGGGGAGCTGTTTTTT. Its protein product is CASSLAISGRNTGELFF.

The CDR3: CASSSFRASNEKLFF. CDR3 in DNA: TGTGCCAGCAGCTCGTTCCGCGCCTCGAATGAAAAACTGTTTTTT. The V and J genes are TRBV11-3 and TRBJ1-4; D is uncertain. Deletions cut 4 bases from V and 5 bases from J, with 14 bases between. From germline, CDR1 is SGHNT and CDR2 YENEEA. This CDR3 has 15 amino acids.

The chain recombines TRBV5-1 with TRBJ2-7; 9 bases are shared with TRBD1. Germline assignment: CDR1 SGHRS and CDR2 YFSETQ. The CDR3 length is 16 residues. V was clipped by 4 bases and J by 4 bases; unmatched bases: 12. Written as DNA, the CDR3 is TGCGCCAGCAGCCCCACTCCGGGACAGGGAGGGTACGAGCAGTACTTC. This gives the protein CASSPTPGQGGYEQYF.

The chain couples TRBV9 to TRBJ2-6; D may be TRBD1 or TRBD2 (5 bases each). CDR1 and CDR2 from the germline V gene are SGDLS and YYNGEE. Trimming removed 0 bases from V and 2 bases from J, with 9 bases in between. The CDR3 has 16 residues. The DNA for the CDR3 is TGTGCCAGCAGCGTAGGTGGGGACGCTGGGGCCAACGTCCTGACTTTC. Its translation is CASSVGGDAGANVLTF.

The chain carries TRBV7-9 and TRBJ1-1, with a possible D match to TRBD1 (6 bases). Germline V CDR1 and CDR2: SEHNR, FQNEAQ (reference sequence). The CDR3 totals 15 residues. Trimming cost V 5 bases and J 4 bases, with 17 bases left between them. In DNA, the CDR3 is TGTGCCAGCAGCGAAAAACAGGGATTTAGCACTGAAGCTTTCTTT. Translated, it gives CASSEKQGFSTEAFF.

This sequence joins TRBV5-1 and TRBJ2-5, with D maybe TRBD2 (6 bases). V shed 2 bases and J shed 1 base, with 12 bases lying between them. The CDR3 covers 15 residues. CDR1 SGHRS and CDR2 YFSETQ come from the germline V gene. CDR3 sequence reads: CASSLWSSAQETQYF. The CDR3, as DNA: TGCGCCAGCAGCTTATGGTCTAGCGCCCAAGAGACCCAGTACTTC.

V gene TRBV27 combines with J gene TRBJ2-3, with 12 bases identical to TRBD1. Germline V lookup: CDR1 MNHEY, CDR2 SMNVEV (reference sequence). This CDR3 has 17 residues. V was pared by 5 bases and J by 3 bases, with 9 bases of the junction left unmatched. The CDR3 here is CASSPYPGQGATDTQYF. The CDR3 DNA follows: TGTGCCAGCAGTCCCTATCCGGGACAGGGGGCGACAGATACGCAGTATTTT.

The V gene is TRBV7-6, the J gene TRBJ2-5; D may match TRBD1 or TRBD2 (6 bases each). CDR1 and CDR2 from the germline V gene are SGHVS and FNYEAQ. This CDR3 region has 14 residues. V was trimmed by 7 bases and J by 5 bases, leaving 17 bases between them. The CDR3 region is CASTLRGVRETQYF. CDR3 DNA sequence: TGTGCCAGCACCCTAAGGGGGGTCCGCGAGACCCAGTACTTC.

With respect to this clone: The CDR3 does not close with the conserved phenylalanine or tryptophan, likely indicating a read error. No DNA is shown, since the ends of the CDR3 on it are uncertain; the CDR3 is the one TCRdb lists. This chain connects TRBV19 to TRBJ1-1; TRBD1, the table's D call, was not compared with the DNA. The germline gives CDR1 LNHDA, CDR2 SQIVND (reference sequence). The CDR3 has 11 amino acids, counting both end residues. The CDR3 sequence is CASSTGTHQTI.